One and the same sample provided the 13 T cell receptor beta chains below, sequenced in a study of T cell responses to AZD1222 COVID-19 vaccine. Here immunoSEQ multiplex PCR was the method, and the copy in TCRdb shows in-frame clones only, minus some. The sample holds about 56,000 clones, over 70% seen once. Sequenced here: peripheral blood, sampled on day 0 of AZD1222 vaccination. The receptors here all came from an adult in good health.

The rearrangement joins TRBV19 to TRBJ1-5; TRBD1 matches 10 bases. The CDR3 extends over 15 amino acids. Germline lookup yields CDR1 LNHDA and CDR2 SQIVND (reference sequence). Trimming at V came to 4 bases and at J to 6 bases, leaving 6 bases not matched to a gene. The CDR3 DNA reads TGTGCCAGTAGTACGGGCGGGACAGGGGCTCAGCCCCAGCATTTT. Protein: CASSTGGTGAQPQHF.

The CDR3, as DNA: TGTGCCAGCAGTGTCGACAGTCCCCAGAACACCGGGGAGCTGTTTTTT. It specifies CASSVDSPQNTGELFF. The chain carries TRBV2 and TRBJ2-2, with a weak D call TRBD1 (5 bases). CDR1 and CDR2 (germline): SNHLY, FYNNEI. Trimming removed 4 bases from V and 1 base from J, with 13 bases in between. CDR3 length: 16 residues.

The chain has TRBV6-8 and TRBJ1-5, with 8 bases identical to TRBD1. Per germline, CDR1 MNHGY and CDR2 SAAAGT. J lost 2 bases, V lost 4 bases, and 13 bases had no gene match. This CDR3 comprises 18 residues. CDR3 protein: CASSFVVGQGQGNQPQHF. CDR3 nucleotide sequence: TGTGCCAGCAGTTTTGTTGTAGGACAGGGTCAGGGCAATCAGCCCCAGCATTTT.

V gene TRBV19 combines with J gene TRBJ1-5; weak D call: TRBD1 (6 bases). The germline gives CDR1 LNHDA, CDR2 SQIVND (reference sequence). The CDR3 sequence is 16 residues long. Between the trimmed V and J ends, which lost 10 bases and 4 bases, there was a span of 23 bases. CDR3 sequence reads: CATTGGSGQPNQPQHF. CDR3 sequence (DNA): TGTGCCACCACGGGGGGCTCTGGACAGCCAAATCAGCCCCAGCATTTT.

J is TRBJ2-5 and V is TRBV24-1; D is ambiguous. Trimming removed 3 bases at V and 2 bases at J, with 9 bases between. This CDR3 spans 14 amino acids. Germline assignment: CDR1 KGHDR and CDR2 SFDVKD. CDR3 DNA: TGTGCCACCAGTGATGTAACTACTCAAGAGACCCAGTACTTC. Its translation: CATSDVTTQETQYF.

The rearrangement links TRBV2 to TRBJ2-2; TRBD1 matches 7 bases. The CDR3 extends over 17 amino acids. Germline CDR1 SNHLY, CDR2 FYNNEI. V lost 6 bases and J lost 0; bases outside the gene matches: 10. The CDR3 DNA sequence: TGTGCCAGCAGGGGACCTCCGGGACAGACGAACACCGGGGAGCTGTTTTTT. It is translated as CASRGPPGQTNTGELFF.

This clone was observed once. The chain has TRBV11-2 and TRBJ1-2, with D tentatively TRBD1 (6 bases). The V and J ends lost 3 bases and 8 bases respectively, with 22 bases between them. The CDR3 length is 16 residues. Looked up from germline, CDR1 is SGHAT and CDR2 is FQNNGV. CDR3 bases: TGTGCCAGCAGCTTTCTACAGGGAGGGCCTTCGAGGGGCTACACCTTC. It translates to CASSFLQGGPSRGYTF. The full variable domain, completed using reference TRBV11-2 and TRBJ1-2, is EAGVAQSPRYKIIEKRQSVAFWCNPISGHATLYWYQQILGQGPKLLIQFQNNGVVDDSQLPKDRFSAERLKGVDSTLKIQPAKLEDSAVYLCASSFLQGGPSRGYTFGSGTRLTVV.

J is TRBJ1-1 and V is TRBV27, with a tentative D call TRBD1 (6 bases). Germline CDR1 reads MNHEY; CDR2 reads SMNVEV (reference sequence). This CDR3 has 17 residues. V was trimmed by 6 bases and J by 4 bases, leaving 24 bases between them. This CDR3 reads CASSRPPTGLGGTEAFF. CDR3 in DNA: TGTGCCAGCAGCCGACCGCCAACAGGGTTGGGGGGCACTGAAGCTTTCTTT.

The chain recombines TRBV7-8 with TRBJ2-1; D remains unclear. Germline assignment: CDR1 SGHVS and CDR2 FQNEAQ. With 1 base removed from V and 2 bases from J, the gap between germline ends came to 9 bases. This CDR3 spans 15 amino acids. The CDR3 sequence: CASSLVPSTYNEQFF. DNA of the CDR3: TGTGCCAGCAGCTTAGTTCCAAGCACCTACAATGAGCAGTTCTTC.

The chain couples TRBV19 to TRBJ2-3; D uncertain. Trimming stripped 3 bases from V and 0 bases from J, with 10 bases between. The germline V gene has CDR1 LNHDA and CDR2 SQIVND (reference sequence). The CDR3 spans 15 residues. The DNA of the CDR3 is TGTGCCAGTAGTATCGGGCCAGCTAGCACAGATACGCAGTATTTT. It encodes CASSIGPASTDTQYF.

The V gene is TRBV6-6, the J gene TRBJ2-3, with a weak D call TRBD1 (7 bases). V lost 8 bases and J lost 0, with 18 bases in between. CDR1 and CDR2 from the germline V gene are MNHNY and SVGAGI (reference sequence). This CDR3 region has 16 residues. CDR3 region: CASLVGGTASTDTQYF. The CDR3 DNA sequence: TGTGCCAGCCTAGTCGGCGGGACAGCGAGCACAGATACGCAGTATTTT.

The chain has TRBV6-1 and TRBJ1-4, with D possibly TRBD1 on 6 matching bases. Germline CDR1 reads MNHNS; CDR2 reads SASEGT. V was shortened by 0 bases and J by 7 bases, with 12 bases between the two germline ends. The CDR3 sequence is 15 residues long. The CDR3 loop is CASSEARGAGEKLFF. CDR3 DNA: TGTGCCAGCAGTGAAGCCAGGGGCGCGGGTGAAAAACTGTTTTTT.

The chain recombines TRBV30 with TRBJ1-6, with TRBD1 as a possible D gene (5 bases). With 1 base removed from V and 9 bases from J, the gap between germline ends came to 13 bases. The CDR3 runs 14 residues. Germline values: CDR1 GTSNPN, CDR2 SVGIG (reference sequence). CDR3 in amino acids: CAWSGGRVGSPLHF. CDR3 in DNA: TGTGCCTGGAGTGGGGGACGTGTGGGTTCACCCCTCCACTTT.